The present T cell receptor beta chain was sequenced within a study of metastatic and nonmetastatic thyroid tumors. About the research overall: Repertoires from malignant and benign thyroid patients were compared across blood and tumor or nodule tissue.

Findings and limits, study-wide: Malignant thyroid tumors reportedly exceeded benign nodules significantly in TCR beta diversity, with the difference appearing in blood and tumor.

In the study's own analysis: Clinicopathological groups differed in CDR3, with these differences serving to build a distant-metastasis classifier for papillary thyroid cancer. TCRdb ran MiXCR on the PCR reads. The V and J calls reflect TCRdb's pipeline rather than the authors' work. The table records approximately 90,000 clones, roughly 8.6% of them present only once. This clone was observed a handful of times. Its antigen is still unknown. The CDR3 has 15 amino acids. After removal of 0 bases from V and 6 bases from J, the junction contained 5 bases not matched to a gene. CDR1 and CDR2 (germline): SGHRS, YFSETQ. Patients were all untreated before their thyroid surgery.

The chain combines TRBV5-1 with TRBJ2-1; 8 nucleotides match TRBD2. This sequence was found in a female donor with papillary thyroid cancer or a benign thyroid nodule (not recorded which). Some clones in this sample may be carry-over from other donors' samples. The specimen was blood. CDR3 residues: CASSLDRLAGNEQFF. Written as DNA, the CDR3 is TGCGCCAGCAGCTTGGATCGGCTAGCGGGCAATGAGCAGTTCTTC.